Below are 18 T cell receptor beta chains sequenced from a single sample in a study of cytotoxic CD8 clonotypes in ibrutinib-treated CLL. Clones were sequenced by immunoSEQ multiplex PCR, and TCRdb holds only the in-frame ones, with some missing. The repertoire holds approximately 15,000 clones, with around 64% as singletons. Material: PBMCs, obtained before ibrutinib treatment. The receptors derive from a human donor with chronic lymphocytic leukemia.

The V gene is TRBV15, the J gene TRBJ1-5; a possible D gene is TRBD1 (6 bases). The germline V gene has CDR1 LNHNV and CDR2 YYDKDF (reference sequence). The CDR3 sequence is 17 residues long. Trimming removed 0 bases at V and 1 base at J, with 13 bases between. The CDR3 here is CATSRESAGVSNQPQHF. CDR3 bases: TGTGCCACCAGCAGAGAATCGGCAGGGGTAAGCAATCAGCCCCAGCATTTT.

The rearrangement links TRBV9 to TRBJ2-1, with TRBD2 identical over 8 bases. V shed 3 bases, J shed 2 bases, and the junction held 13 bases outside the gene matches. CDR1 and CDR2 (germline): SGDLS, YYNGEE. This CDR3 spans 18 amino acids. CDR3 in amino acids: CASSAGGALAPAYNEQFF. CDR3 DNA: TGTGCCAGCAGCGCGGGGGGGGCGTTAGCCCCCGCCTACAATGAGCAGTTCTTC.

CDR3 residues: CASSLASPFHEQYF. The CDR3 nucleotides read TGTGCCAGCAGCTTAGCGAGTCCTTTCCACGAGCAGTACTTC. The chain recombines TRBV7-9 with TRBJ2-7; D call uncertain. CDR1 SEHNR and CDR2 FQNEAQ come from the germline V gene (reference sequence). The V gene lost 0 bases and the J gene lost 5 bases, with 11 bases spanning the gap. This CDR3 has 14 residues.

The chain uses TRBV4-1 and TRBJ2-7; a weak D match, TRBD2 (7 bases). The germline V gene encodes CDR1 MGHRA and CDR2 YSYEKL. Trimming pared 4 bases from V and 2 bases from J, leaving 18 bases between. The CDR3 length is 16 residues. CDR3 sequence (DNA): TGCGCCAGCAGCCCCGAGGGGCGGGGGACACCCTACGAGCAGTACTTC. Translation gives CASSPEGRGTPYEQYF.

With respect to this clone: An end of the junction does not agree with germline; a read error may underlie this. The chain carries TRBV28 and TRBJ1-2, with TRBD1 as a possible D gene (6 bases). The CDR3 spans 9 residues. The V gene's germline CDR1 is MDHEN and CDR2 SYDVKM. The CDR3 sequence is CASIRTAGF. For the CDR3, the DNA is TGTGCCAGCATTCGGACAGCAGGCTTC.

This chain uses TRBV29-1 with TRBJ2-7; D not certain. This CDR3 comprises 11 residues. CDR1 and CDR2 (germline): SQVTM, ANQGSEA. V gave up 4 bases and J gave up 2 bases, with 6 bases separating them. CDR3: CSVGVTYEQYF. In DNA form, the CDR3 reads TGCAGCGTTGGGGTAACCTACGAGCAGTACTTC.

J is TRBJ2-7 and V is TRBV10-1; no firm D call. Germline V gene lookup returns CDR1 WNHNN and CDR2 SYGVQD (reference sequence). The CDR3 length is 9 residues. Trimming shortened V by 9 bases and J by 7 bases, and 7 bases separated the two germline ends. The CDR3 is CASQEEQYF. For the CDR3, the DNA is TGCGCCAGTCAGGAGGAGCAGTACTTC.

A few counts support this clone. The V and J genes are TRBV7-6 and TRBJ1-6; no definite D call. The germline CDR1 and CDR2 sequences are SGHVS and FNYEAQ. The CDR3 has 14 residues. V was trimmed by 5 bases and J by 4 bases, leaving 9 bases between them. The CDR3 spells CASSPPGYNSPLHF. The CDR3 DNA is TGTGCCAGCAGCCCCCCGGGTTATAATTCACCCCTCCACTTT.

This rearrangement joins TRBV27 to TRBJ2-4; D possibly corresponds to TRBD1 (6 bases). The V gene lost 2 bases and the J gene lost 1 base, with 12 bases spanning the gap. Germline V gives CDR1 MNHEY, CDR2 SMNVEV (reference sequence). The CDR3 consists of 16 residues. The CDR3 region is CASSLSGGFAKNIQYF. As DNA, the CDR3 is TGTGCCAGCAGTTTAAGTGGGGGCTTCGCCAAAAACATTCAGTACTTC.

DNA of the CDR3: TGCGCCAGCAGCCAAGAAGGGGTAGCCTATGATAGCAATCAGCCCCAGCATTTT. Protein: CASSQEGVAYDSNQPQHF. The chain combines TRBV4-1 with TRBJ1-5, with D possibly matching TRBD1 (5 bases). The CDR3 has 18 amino acids. Trimming shortened V by 0 bases and J by 0 bases, and 15 bases separated the two germline ends. The V gene's germline CDR1 is MGHRA and CDR2 YSYEKL.

The CDR3 nucleotides are TGTGCCAGCAGTCCGACAGGTGGCACAGATACGCAGTATTTT. It yields the protein CASSPTGGTDTQYF. The chain carries TRBV6-1 and TRBJ2-3, with D tentatively TRBD1 (6 bases). CDR3 size: 14 residues. The V and J ends lost 5 bases and 1 base respectively, with 10 bases between them. Germline V gene data show CDR1 as MNHNS and CDR2 as SASEGT.

V usage is TRBV19 and J usage is TRBJ1-2; a possible D gene is TRBD1 (5 bases). Germline loops: CDR1 LNHDA, CDR2 SQIVND (reference sequence). The CDR3 is 15 residues long. V lost 10 bases and J 0 bases, leaving 18 bases between the germline ends. The CDR3 region is CATSRQTSANYGYTF. The CDR3 DNA is TGTGCCACCTCCAGACAGACGTCAGCTAACTATGGCTACACCTTC.

The V and J genes are TRBV19 and TRBJ2-3; possibly TRBD2 for D (6 bases). The CDR3 runs 15 residues. V lost 2 bases and J lost 2, with 11 bases in between. Germline V gives CDR1 LNHDA, CDR2 SQIVND (reference sequence). Here the CDR3 reads CASSIPGDLTDTQYF. The CDR3 DNA reads as TGTGCCAGTAGTATACCGGGGGACCTCACAGATACGCAGTATTTT.

The V and J genes are TRBV4-1 and TRBJ1-5, with D unresolved. The germline V and J ends were trimmed by 4 bases and 0 bases, with 10 bases remaining between them. The germline gives CDR1 MGHRA, CDR2 YSYEKL. There are 15 residues in the CDR3. The DNA for the CDR3 is TGCGCCAGCAGCCTCAAGGGAGATAGCAATCAGCCCCAGCATTTT. Protein: CASSLKGDSNQPQHF.

Comment on this clone: One junction end disagrees with the germline gene, perhaps due to a read error. The rearrangement joins TRBV2 to TRBJ1-2; TRBD1 aligns across 11 bases. CDR3 length equals 16 residues. CDR1 and CDR2 (germline): SNHLY, FYNNEI. The CDR3 bases are TGTGCCACCAGTGGGTCCCCGGGACAGGGGGACTCTCGCTACACCTTC. This sequence encodes CATSGSPGQGDSRYTF.

This chain joins TRBV2 and TRBJ1-2, with D unresolved. The germline CDR1 and CDR2 sequences are SNHLY and FYNNEI. The CDR3 loop spans 11 amino acids. V was shortened by 3 bases and J by 4 bases, with 3 bases between the two germline ends. This CDR3 is CASSETYGYTF. The CDR3 DNA reads as TGTGCCAGCAGTGAGACCTATGGCTACACCTTC.

This clone was found once. The rearrangement uses TRBV27 and TRBJ2-1, with 9 positions matching TRBD2. The CDR3 extends over 16 amino acids. The V segment lost 8 bases and the J segment 1 base; nucleotides outside the gene matches: 9. Germline lookup yields CDR1 MNHEY and CDR2 SMNVEV (reference sequence). CDR3 nucleotides: TGTGCCAGCCGGCGGGGGGGCGGGAGGTCCTACAATGAGCAGTTCTTC. This encodes CASRRGGGRSYNEQFF.

This clone showed up just a few times. The chain recombines TRBV11-2 with TRBJ2-3; D is tentatively TRBD1 or TRBD2 (6 bases each). Trimming left V 7 bases short and J 5 bases short, with 19 bases between. The CDR3 is 15 amino acids. CDR1 is SGHAT, CDR2 FQNNGV, per germline. This chain's CDR3 is CASIGGLHPQDTQYF. In nucleotides, the CDR3 is TGTGCCAGCATCGGGGGCCTACACCCACAAGATACGCAGTATTTT.